The present T cell receptor beta chain was sequenced within a study of blood T cell repertoires in COVID-19. For the study at large: Specimens from acute and convalescent COVID-19 originated in the United States, Italy and Spain.

The sample holds one count of this clone. As originally analysed: For nucleated cells, counts were estimated from reference gene primer amplification. Sequencing was performed with immunoSEQ multiplex PCR; in TCRdb, only in-frame clones are kept and a portion is missing. V, J and clone size reflect that table, while D and trimming were determined from the DNA. Among some 240,000 clones, roughly 84% were seen once, and the ten largest hold over 1.2%. Trimming cost V 7 bases and J 2 bases; bases outside gene matches: 9. Germline V gene data show CDR1 as MDHEN and CDR2 as SYDVKM. This CDR3 spans 15 amino acids.

The sample consisted of peripheral blood. The TCR sequence derives from a woman between 40 and 50 years old who had recovered from COVID-19. The chain uses TRBV28 and TRBJ1-2; TRBD1 aligns across 8 bases. CDR3 coding DNA: TGTGCCAGCATGGGGGGGCCAGGGGGCAACTATGGCTACACCTTC. It encodes CASMGGPGGNYGYTF.